The T cell receptor beta chain described here comes from a study of blood T cell repertoires in COVID-19. Across the study: Some COVID-19 samples were acute and others convalescent; all came from the United States, Italy and Spain. PBMCs, B-cell-depleted T cells, or T cells provided the cDNA or gDNA that made up the material.

Original data processing: The assay estimated nucleated cells by amplifying reference gene primers. The protocol was immunoSEQ multiplex PCR, while the TCRdb copy is restricted to in-frame clones and leaves out a portion. V and J calls and clone size follow that table, whereas D and trimming were derived from the DNA. The table includes approximately 31,000 clones, approximately 92% detected once. The CDR3 is 15 residues long. The V and J ends lost 2 bases and 4 bases, in that order; junction bases with no gene match: 4. Germline V gene data show CDR1 as SGHDT and CDR2 as YYEEEE. The receptor comes from a man aged 80 or over with acute or convalescent COVID-19. The rearrangement joins TRBV5-6 to TRBJ1-5; the match to TRBD1 covers 9 bases. Material: peripheral blood. The CDR3 DNA reads TGTGCCAGCAGCTTTAGACAGGGGGAAAATCAGCCCCAGCATTTT. It yields the protein CASSFRQGENQPQHF.